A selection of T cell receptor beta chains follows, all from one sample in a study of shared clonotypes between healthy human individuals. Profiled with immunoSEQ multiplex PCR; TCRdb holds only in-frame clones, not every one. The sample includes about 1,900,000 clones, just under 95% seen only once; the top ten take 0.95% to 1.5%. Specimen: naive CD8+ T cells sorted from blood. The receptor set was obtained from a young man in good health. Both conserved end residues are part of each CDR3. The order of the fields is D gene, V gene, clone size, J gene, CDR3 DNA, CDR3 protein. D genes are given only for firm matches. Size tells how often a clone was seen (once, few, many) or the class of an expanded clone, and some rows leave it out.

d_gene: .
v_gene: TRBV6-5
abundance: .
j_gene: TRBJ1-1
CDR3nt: TGTGCCAGCAGTTATCGGGAGGGGAACACTGAAGCTTTCTTT
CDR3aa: CASSYREGNTEAFF

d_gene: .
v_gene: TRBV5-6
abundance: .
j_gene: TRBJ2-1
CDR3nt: TGTGCCAGCAGCCTTCTTACGGGAAGAGATGAGCAGTTCTTC
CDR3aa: CASSLLTGRDEQFF

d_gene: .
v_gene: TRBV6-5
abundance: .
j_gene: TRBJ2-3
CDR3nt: TGTGCCAGCAGTTACACCGACCCCGGCTACACAGATACGCAGTATTTT
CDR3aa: CASSYTDPGYTDTQYF

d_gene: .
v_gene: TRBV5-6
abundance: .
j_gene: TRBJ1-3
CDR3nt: TGTGCCAGCAGCTTGGGAGGCAGTGGAAACACCATATATTTT
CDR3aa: CASSLGGSGNTIYF

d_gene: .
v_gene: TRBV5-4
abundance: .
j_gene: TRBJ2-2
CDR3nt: TGTGCCAGCAGCCTGTCAGGTGTTCCGAACACCGGGGAGCTGTTTTTT
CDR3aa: CASSLSGVPNTGELFF

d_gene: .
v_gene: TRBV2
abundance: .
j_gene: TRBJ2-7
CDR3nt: TGTGCCAGCAGTGTGTCGACGGAATACGAGCAGTACTTC
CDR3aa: CASSVSTEYEQYF

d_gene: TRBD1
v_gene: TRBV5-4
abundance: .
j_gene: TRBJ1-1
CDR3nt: TGTGCCAGCAGCGCGACAGGGGGACGGGACACTGAAGCTTTCTTT
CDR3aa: CASSATGGRDTEAFF

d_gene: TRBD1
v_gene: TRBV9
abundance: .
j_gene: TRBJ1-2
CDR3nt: TGTGCCAGCAGCGGACAGGGCCCGCTTTATGGCTACACCTTC
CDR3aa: CASSGQGPLYGYTF

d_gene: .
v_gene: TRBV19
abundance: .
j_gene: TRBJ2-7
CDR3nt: TGTGCCAGTGGTAAGCCCTACGAGCAGTACTTC
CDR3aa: CASGKPYEQYF

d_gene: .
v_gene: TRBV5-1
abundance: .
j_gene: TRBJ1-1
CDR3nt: TGCGCCAGCAGCTTCCTTGTGGGCGGGGGCACTGAAGCTTTCTTT
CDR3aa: CASSFLVGGGTEAFF

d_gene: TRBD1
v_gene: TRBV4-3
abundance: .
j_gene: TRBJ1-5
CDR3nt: TGCGCCAGCAGCCAATTACGGGACAGCGATCAGCCCCAGCATTTT
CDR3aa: CASSQLRDSDQPQHF

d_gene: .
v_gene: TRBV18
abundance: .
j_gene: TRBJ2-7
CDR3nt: TGTGCCAGCTCACCATATTCGGAGGGCCCGAACGAGCAGTACTTC
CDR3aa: CASSPYSEGPNEQYF

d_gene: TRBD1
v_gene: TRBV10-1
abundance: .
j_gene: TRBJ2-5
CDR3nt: TGCGCCAGCAGTGGGACAGGTGAAGGGGAACAAGAGACCCAGTACTTC
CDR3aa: CASSGTGEGEQETQYF

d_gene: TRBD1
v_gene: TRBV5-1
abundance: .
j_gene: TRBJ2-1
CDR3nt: TGCGCCAGCAGCATGGGACAGGGCGGGAGCAATGAGCAGTTCTTC
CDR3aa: CASSMGQGGSNEQFF

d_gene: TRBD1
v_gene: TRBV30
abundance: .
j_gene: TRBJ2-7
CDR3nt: TGTGCCTGGGGACAGGGGTCGGGCGAGCAGTACTTC
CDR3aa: CAWGQGSGEQYF

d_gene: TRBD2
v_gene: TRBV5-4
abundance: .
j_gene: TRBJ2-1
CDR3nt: TGTGCCAGCAGCATGGGACTAGCGGGGTACAATGAGCAGTTCTTC
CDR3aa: CASSMGLAGYNEQFF

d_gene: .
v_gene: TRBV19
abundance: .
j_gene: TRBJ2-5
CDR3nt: TGTGCCAGTAGCCACTCAATTGGCCCTTTTTGGGACCAAGAGACCCAGTACTTC
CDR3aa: CASSHSIGPFWDQETQYF

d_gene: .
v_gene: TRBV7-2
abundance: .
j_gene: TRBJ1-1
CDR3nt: TGTGCCAGCAGCCAAAGAGGGGTCATGAACACTGAAGCTTTCTTT
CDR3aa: CASSQRGVMNTEAFF

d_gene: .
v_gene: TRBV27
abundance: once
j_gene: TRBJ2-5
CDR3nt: TGTGCCAGCGAAGAGGGGGAGACCCAGTACTTC
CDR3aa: CASEEGETQYF

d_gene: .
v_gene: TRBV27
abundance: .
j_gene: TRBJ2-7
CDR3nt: TGTGCCAGCAGCGGCAACTCCTACGAGCAGTACTTC
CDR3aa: CASSGNSYEQYF

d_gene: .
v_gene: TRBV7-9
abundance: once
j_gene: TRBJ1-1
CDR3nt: TGTGCCAGCAGCTTATGGCAGCCGAACACTGAAGCTTTCTTT
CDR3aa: CASSLWQPNTEAFF

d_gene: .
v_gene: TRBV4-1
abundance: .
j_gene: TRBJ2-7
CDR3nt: TGCGCCAGCAGCCAAGGGTCAGCTAGCCGCTACGAGCAGTACTTC
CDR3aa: CASSQGSASRYEQYF

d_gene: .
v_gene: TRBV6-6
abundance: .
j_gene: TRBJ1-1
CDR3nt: TGTGCCAGCACTTTAAATACAGGGCTCGCGGGAGCTTTCTTT
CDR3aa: CASTLNTGLAGAFF

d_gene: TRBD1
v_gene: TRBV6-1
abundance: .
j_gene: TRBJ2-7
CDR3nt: TGTGCCAGCAGTGGCCGGACAGGGTTCTCCTACGAGCAGTACTTC
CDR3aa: CASSGRTGFSYEQYF

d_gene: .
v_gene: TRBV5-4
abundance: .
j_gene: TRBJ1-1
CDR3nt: TGTGCCAGCAGCCCTGACCCGTTAGCGAACACTGAAGCTTTCTTT
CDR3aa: CASSPDPLANTEAFF

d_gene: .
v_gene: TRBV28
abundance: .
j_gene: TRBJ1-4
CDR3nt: TGTGCCAGCACCGCTTTACCTACTAATGAAAAACTGTTTTTT
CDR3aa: CASTALPTNEKLFF

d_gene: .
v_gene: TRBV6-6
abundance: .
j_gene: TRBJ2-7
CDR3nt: TGTGCCAGCAGTAAACCAGGGAGTTCGTACGAGCAGTACTTC
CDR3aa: CASSKPGSSYEQYF

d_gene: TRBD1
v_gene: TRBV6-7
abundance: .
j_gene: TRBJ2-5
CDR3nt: TGTGCCAGCAGTTTCAGACAGGGGGCGTCACAAGAGACCCAGTACTTC
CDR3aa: CASSFRQGASQETQYF

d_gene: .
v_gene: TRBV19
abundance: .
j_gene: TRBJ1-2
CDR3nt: TGTGCCAGTATTTCCAGGGAACATGGCTACACCTTC
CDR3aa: CASISREHGYTF

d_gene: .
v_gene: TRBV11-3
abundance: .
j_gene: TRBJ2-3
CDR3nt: TGTGCCAGCAGCTTAGGACTAGGGGCAGATACGCAGTATTTT
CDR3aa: CASSLGLGADTQYF

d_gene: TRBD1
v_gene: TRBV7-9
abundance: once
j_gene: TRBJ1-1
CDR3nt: TGTGCCAGCAGCTTTCGGACAGGACAGATGAACACTGAAGCTTTCTTT
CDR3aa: CASSFRTGQMNTEAFF

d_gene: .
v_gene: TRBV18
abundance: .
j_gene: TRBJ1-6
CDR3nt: TGTGCCAGCTCACCATCTCCCATGGCACCCCTCCACTTT
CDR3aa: CASSPSPMAPLHF

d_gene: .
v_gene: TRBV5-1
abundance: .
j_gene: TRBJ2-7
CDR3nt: TGCGCCAGCAGCTTGATAGACGCCTACGAGCAGTACTTC
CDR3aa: CASSLIDAYEQYF

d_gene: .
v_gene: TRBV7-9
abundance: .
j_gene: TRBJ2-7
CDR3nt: TGTGCCAGCAGCGGGACGGGGTCCTACGAGCAGTACTTC
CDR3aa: CASSGTGSYEQYF

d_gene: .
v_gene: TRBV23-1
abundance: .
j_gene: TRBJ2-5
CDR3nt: TGCGCCAGCAGTCAAACCCAAGAGACCCAGTACTTC
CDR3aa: CASSQTQETQYF

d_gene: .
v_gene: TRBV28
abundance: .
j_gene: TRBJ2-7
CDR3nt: TGTGCCAGCAGGCCCCACACTAGCTCTCCTTACGAGCAGTACTTC
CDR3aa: CASRPHTSSPYEQYF

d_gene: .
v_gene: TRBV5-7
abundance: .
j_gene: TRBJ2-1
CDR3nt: TGTGCCAGCAGCTTGGTACAGGGGAGGGGATACAATGAGCAGTTCTTC
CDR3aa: CASSLVQGRGYNEQFF

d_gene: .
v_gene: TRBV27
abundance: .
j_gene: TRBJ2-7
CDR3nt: TGTGCCAGCAGTTTCTCCTTGGATGGTCTCGAGCAGTACTTC
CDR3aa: CASSFSLDGLEQYF

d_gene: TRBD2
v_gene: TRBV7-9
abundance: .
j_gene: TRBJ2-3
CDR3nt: TGTGCCAGCTCTTACGGGGGGGATACGCAGTATTTT
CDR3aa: CASSYGGDTQYF

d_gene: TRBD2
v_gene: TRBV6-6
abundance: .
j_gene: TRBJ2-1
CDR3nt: TGTGCCAGCAGCCTGTTTGGGGGGGACAATGAGCAGTTCTTC
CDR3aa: CASSLFGGDNEQFF

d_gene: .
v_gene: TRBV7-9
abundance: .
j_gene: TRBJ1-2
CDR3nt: TGTGCCAGCAGCTTAGGTCAGGGAATCTATGGCTACACCTTC
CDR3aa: CASSLGQGIYGYTF

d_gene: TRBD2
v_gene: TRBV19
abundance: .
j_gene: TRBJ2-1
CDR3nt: TGTGCCAGTACCCTAGCGGGAGGGTCCTACAATGAGCAGTTCTTC
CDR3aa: CASTLAGGSYNEQFF

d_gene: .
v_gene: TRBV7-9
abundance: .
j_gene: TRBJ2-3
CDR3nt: TGTGCCAGCAGCTACAGGGACACTAGCACAGATACGCAGTATTTT
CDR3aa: CASSYRDTSTDTQYF

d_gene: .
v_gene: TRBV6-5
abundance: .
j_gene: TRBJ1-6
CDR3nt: TGTGCCAGCAGTTACTCTCTGAGCGGTTCACCCCTCCACTTT
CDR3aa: CASSYSLSGSPLHF

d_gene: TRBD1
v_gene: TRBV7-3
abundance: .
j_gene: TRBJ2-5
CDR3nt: TGTGCCAGCAGCCCAATGGGACAGGGGGCAGAGACCCAGTACTTC
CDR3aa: CASSPMGQGAETQYF